The next 27 T cell receptor beta chains were all read from a single sample in a study of cytomegalovirus exposure and HLA in healthy donors. Libraries were prepared by immunoSEQ multiplex PCR; TCRdb keeps only in-frame clonotypes and omits some of them. The sample shows roughly 150,000 clones, about 90% of them seen only once. The sample was PBMCs. These receptors originate from a woman aged 18-29 years in good health and CMV-seropositive.

This clone was seen only a few times. The chain employs TRBV6-1 and TRBJ1-2; no firm D call. With 6 bases removed from V and 8 bases from J, the gap between germline ends came to 7 bases. The CDR3 covers 10 residues. The V gene's germline CDR1 is MNHNS and CDR2 SASEGT. The CDR3 DNA follows: TGTGCCAGCAGGACTCTCGGCTACACCTTC. It codes for CASRTLGYTF.

This clone was seen once. V is TRBV6-1 and J is TRBJ2-7; the D gene is possibly TRBD1 (5 bases). The CDR3 extends over 15 amino acids. Trimming stripped 5 bases from V and 2 bases from J, with 16 bases between. Germline V gives CDR1 MNHNS, CDR2 SASEGT. As DNA, the CDR3 is TGTGCCAGCAGTCCATGGTCGGACAACGCCTACGAGCAGTACTTC. It yields the protein CASSPWSDNAYEQYF.

This chain connects TRBV7-3 to TRBJ2-2, with a weak D call TRBD2 (6 bases). V shed 2 bases and J shed 5 bases, with 9 bases lying between them. The CDR3 sequence is 14 residues long. From germline, CDR1 is SGHTA and CDR2 FQGTGA. This CDR3 reads CASSLEGLTGELFF. The CDR3, as DNA: TGTGCCAGCAGCTTAGAGGGACTTACCGGGGAGCTGTTTTTT.

In this sample, this clone turned up a few times. This chain joins TRBV2 and TRBJ1-2; the match to TRBD1 covers 8 bases. V shed 6 bases, J shed 2 bases, and the junction held 5 bases outside the gene matches. CDR1 is SNHLY, CDR2 FYNNEI, per germline. The CDR3 is 14 amino acids. The CDR3, as DNA: TGTGCCAGCAGCGCCTGGACAGGGAACTATGGCTACACCTTC. As protein: CASSAWTGNYGYTF. The variable domain in full, completed from reference TRBV2 and TRBJ1-2, reads EPEVTQTPSHQVTQMGQEVILRCVPISNHLYFYWYRQILGQKVEFLVSFYNNEISEKSEIFDDQFSVERPDGSNFTLKIRSTKLEDSAMYFCASSAWTGNYGYTFGSGTRLTVV.

The chain carries TRBV19 and TRBJ2-3, with D maybe TRBD2 (6 bases). CDR1 and CDR2 from the germline V gene are LNHDA and SQIVND (reference sequence). V lost 4 bases to trimming and J lost 6 bases, with 26 bases between them. The CDR3 is 18 amino acids. The CDR3 protein is CASSKFFPQGGKRDTQYF. CDR3 nucleotide sequence: TGTGCCAGTAGTAAATTCTTCCCTCAGGGAGGCAAGAGGGATACGCAGTATTTT. The entire variable domain, with the rest obtained from reference TRBV19 and TRBJ2-3, is as follows: DGGITQSPKYLFRKEGQNVTLSCEQNLNHDAMYWYRQDPGQGLRLIYYSQIVNDFQKGDIAEGYSVSREKKESFPLTVTSAQKNPTAFYLCASSKFFPQGGKRDTQYFGPGTRLTVL.

V gene TRBV19 combines with J gene TRBJ2-7; 7 positions match TRBD1. From germline, CDR1 is LNHDA and CDR2 SQIVND (reference sequence). Losses at the gene ends were 3 bases for V and 3 bases for J; bases not matched to a gene: 17. This CDR3 has 18 residues. Here the CDR3 reads CASSMGYRGRGRDYEQYF. The CDR3 nucleotides read TGTGCCAGTAGTATGGGGTACAGGGGAAGGGGACGAGACTACGAGCAGTACTTC. Looking up the rest from reference TRBV19 and TRBJ2-7 gives the full variable domain: DGGITQSPKYLFRKEGQNVTLSCEQNLNHDAMYWYRQDPGQGLRLIYYSQIVNDFQKGDIAEGYSVSREKKESFPLTVTSAQKNPTAFYLCASSMGYRGRGRDYEQYFGPGTRLTVT.

This chain connects TRBV7-2 to TRBJ1-2; D remains ambiguous. Trimming took off 2 bases at V and 3 bases at J, with 10 bases between the two ends. The length of the CDR3 is 14 residues. Germline V gives CDR1 SGHTA, CDR2 FQGNSA. CDR3 region: CASSLREADYGYTF. Here the CDR3 DNA reads TGTGCCAGCAGCTTACGTGAGGCCGACTATGGCTACACCTTC.

This chain uses TRBV4-3 with TRBJ1-5; D is possibly TRBD1 (5 bases). V was trimmed by 0 bases and J by 4 bases, leaving 7 bases between them. The CDR3 runs to 14 residues. Germline-derived CDR1 and CDR2 are LGHNA and YSLEER. The CDR3 nucleotides are TGCGCCAGCAGCCAAGAGGCAGGGAATCAGCCCCAGCATTTT. It specifies CASSQEAGNQPQHF.

The chain carries TRBV29-1 and TRBJ2-2, with TRBD2 identical over 13 bases. The CDR3 is 16 residues long. Germline trimming cut 7 bases from V and 7 bases from J; bases unmatched to any gene: 12. The germline gives CDR1 SQVTM, CDR2 ANQGSEA. The CDR3 spells CSATEILAGGVGELFF. CDR3 DNA: TGCAGCGCAACAGAAATACTAGCGGGAGGGGTCGGGGAGCTGTTTTTT.

V and J are TRBV6-4 and TRBJ2-2; 10 bases fit TRBD2. Germline loops: CDR1 MRHNA, CDR2 SNTAGT. The CDR3 runs to 15 residues. V lost 4 bases to trimming and J lost 6 bases; unmatched junction nucleotides: 5. The CDR3: CASSVSGRAAGELFF. CDR3 nucleotide sequence: TGTGCCAGCAGTGTCAGCGGGAGGGCCGCCGGGGAGCTGTTTTTT.

The gene calls are TRBV7-3 and TRBJ2-1; 12 positions match TRBD2. Germline lookup yields CDR1 SGHTA and CDR2 FQGTGA. The CDR3 is made up of 15 amino acids. V lost 4 bases to trimming and J lost 7 bases; unmatched junction nucleotides: 5. The DNA of the CDR3 is TGTGCCAGCAGCTCTAGCGGGAGGGCCCGGAATGAGCAGTTCTTC. This gives the protein CASSSSGRARNEQFF.

Turning to this clone: Relative to the germline gene, one junction end is altered; a read error may explain this. Here the CDR3 reads CASSILYKEVDF. The CDR3 coding sequence is TGTGCCAGCAGCATCCTCTACAAGGAGGTCGACTTC. The chain carries TRBV7-2 and TRBJ1-2; D remains unclear. Germline V gene lookup returns CDR1 SGHTA and CDR2 FQGNSA. This CDR3 comprises 12 residues.

The chain employs TRBV15 and TRBJ2-1, with 13 bases fitting TRBD2. The CDR3 covers 19 residues. Germline-derived CDR1 and CDR2 are LNHNV and YYDKDF (reference sequence). V was pared by 0 bases and J by 4 bases, with 9 bases of the junction left unmatched. DNA for the CDR3: TGTGCCACCAGCAGAGATTTAACTAGCGGGAGGGCCGGTTACAATGAGCAGTTCTTC. The encoded protein is CATSRDLTSGRAGYNEQFF.

This clone has at least ten counts. The V gene is TRBV2, the J gene TRBJ2-1; a possible D gene is TRBD2 (5 bases). Trimming took 4 bases from V and 4 from J, leaving 23 bases between them. This CDR3 contains 18 residues. The V gene's germline CDR1 is SNHLY and CDR2 FYNNEI. The CDR3 nucleotides are TGTGCCAGCAGTGTCTCACCCGGGATCGACACGAATTACAATGAGCAGTTCTTC. This encodes CASSVSPGIDTNYNEQFF.

This chain links TRBV25-1 with TRBJ2-7; no definite D call. This CDR3 spans 15 amino acids. V was cut by 5 bases and J by 1 base, with 15 bases left in between. CDR1 is MGHDK and CDR2 is SYGVNS in the germline V gene. The CDR3 sequence is CASSTAESLSYEQYF. In DNA form, the CDR3 reads TGTGCCAGCAGTACGGCGGAGAGTCTGTCCTACGAGCAGTACTTC.

The chain employs TRBV5-4 and TRBJ2-3, with D possibly matching TRBD2 (5 bases). CDR1 is SGHNT and CDR2 is YYREEE in the germline V gene (reference sequence). The length of the CDR3 is 14 residues. The germline V and J ends were trimmed by 3 bases and 0 bases, with 8 bases remaining between them. In DNA, the CDR3 is TGTGCCAGCAGCTATGAGGGTAGCACAGATACGCAGTATTTT. This codes for CASSYEGSTDTQYF.

The rearrangement links TRBV7-8 to TRBJ1-1, with D uncertain. From germline, CDR1 is SGHVS and CDR2 FQNEAQ. The CDR3 covers 13 residues. Trimming took off 2 bases at V and 8 bases at J, with 12 bases between the two ends. Here the CDR3 reads CASSLSQDLEAFF. DNA for the CDR3: TGTGCCAGCAGCTTATCCCAGGATCTAGAAGCTTTCTTT.

The chain combines TRBV4-1 with TRBJ2-7; maybe TRBD2 (5 bases). The CDR3 is made up of 14 amino acids. Germline CDR1 is MGHRA and CDR2 is YSYEKL. The V gene lost 1 base and the J gene lost 2 bases, with 9 bases spanning the gap. As DNA, the CDR3 is TGCGCCAGCAGCCAAGTTGAGGGCCCCTACGAGCAGTACTTC. Translated, it gives CASSQVEGPYEQYF.

The V gene is TRBV4-1, the J gene TRBJ2-7; 11 nucleotides agree with TRBD2. V gave up 0 bases and J gave up 6 bases; unmatched junction bases: 16. Germline V gene lookup returns CDR1 MGHRA and CDR2 YSYEKL. The CDR3 totals 19 residues. As DNA, the CDR3 is TGCGCCAGCAGCCAAGAGAGTGCACTAGCGGGAGCGTGGGCCAGCGAGCAGTACTTC. Amino acids: CASSQESALAGAWASEQYF.

To note about this clone: Other DNA sequences in this specimen translate into the identical CDR3. The V call is TRBV30, the J call TRBJ2-7; D is ambiguous. V was cut by 0 bases and J by 3 bases, with 6 bases left in between. Germline lookup yields CDR1 GTSNPN and CDR2 SVGIG (reference sequence). The CDR3 runs 12 residues. The CDR3 is CAWSVRDYEQYF. The CDR3 nucleotides are TGTGCCTGGAGTGTACGAGACTACGAGCAGTACTTC.

This rearrangement joins TRBV29-1 to TRBJ1-2, with D perhaps TRBD1 (5 bases). Trimming removed 4 bases from V and 6 bases from J, with 15 bases in between. Looked up from germline, CDR1 is SQVTM and CDR2 is ANQGSEA. The CDR3 runs to 13 residues. The CDR3 reads CSVVQGLRNGYTF. The CDR3 DNA sequence: TGCAGCGTTGTGCAGGGCCTAAGAAATGGCTACACCTTC.

The chain uses TRBV9 and TRBJ2-7; 7 bases align to TRBD2. Germline lookup yields CDR1 SGDLS and CDR2 YYNGEE. Trimming cost V 4 bases and J 6 bases; bases outside gene matches: 16. This CDR3 is built from 16 residues. The CDR3 DNA sequence: TGTGCCAGCAGCCGAGCCTTGGGCGGGAGTCTTAGCGAGCAGTACTTC. The encoded protein is CASSRALGGSLSEQYF.

The V call is TRBV11-3, the J call TRBJ2-1; 7 bases are shared with TRBD2. Per germline, CDR1 SGHNT and CDR2 YENEEA. With 5 bases clipped from V and 1 base from J, the junction kept 11 bases outside the gene matches. This CDR3 is 17 amino acids long. In nucleotides, the CDR3 is TGTGCCAGCAGCCCACCTGTGGGGAGGGCTTCCTACAATGAGCAGTTCTTC. This translates into CASSPPVGRASYNEQFF.

The rearrangement joins TRBV6-6 to TRBJ1-2, with a weak D call TRBD1 (5 bases). The CDR3 contains 13 residues. From germline, CDR1 is MNHNY and CDR2 SVGAGI (reference sequence). Trimming removed 4 bases from V and 6 bases from J, with 12 bases in between. The CDR3, as DNA: TGTGCCAGCAGTTTCAGGGCGGTGGATGGCTACACCTTC. As protein: CASSFRAVDGYTF.

The chain recombines TRBV5-6 with TRBJ2-5; D remains unclear. This CDR3 is built from 12 residues. V lost 2 bases, J lost 2 bases, and 4 bases lay in between. Germline CDR1 SGHDT, CDR2 YYEEEE. The CDR3 here is CASSLLQETQYF. The DNA of the CDR3 is TGTGCCAGCAGCTTACTTCAAGAGACCCAGTACTTC.

This clone was recorded once. The chain carries TRBV15 and TRBJ2-7; D may be TRBD1 (8 bases). Germline values: CDR1 LNHNV, CDR2 YYDKDF (reference sequence). The CDR3 contains 15 residues. V lost 0 bases to trimming and J lost 6 bases, with 15 bases between them. This CDR3 is CATSREEQGGIEQYF. In nucleotides, the CDR3 is TGTGCCACCAGCAGAGAAGAACAGGGGGGGATCGAGCAGTACTTC.

The genes are TRBV2 and TRBJ2-2, with 12 bases that match TRBD1. V was clipped by 5 bases and J by 7 bases; unmatched bases: 17. The V gene's germline CDR1 is SNHLY and CDR2 FYNNEI. This CDR3 contains 19 residues. This CDR3 reads CASSPGRPGQGASDGELFF. Here the CDR3 DNA reads TGTGCCAGCAGTCCGGGAAGACCGGGACAGGGGGCGAGCGACGGGGAGCTGTTTTTT. Full variable domain (remainder filled in from reference TRBV2 and TRBJ2-2): EPEVTQTPSHQVTQMGQEVILRCVPISNHLYFYWYRQILGQKVEFLVSFYNNEISEKSEIFDDQFSVERPDGSNFTLKIRSTKLEDSAMYFCASSPGRPGQGASDGELFFGEGSRLTVL.